The 21 T cell receptor beta chains below all came from one sample that was sequenced in a study of blood T cell repertoires in COVID-19 (dated by TCRdb to 2018 to 2020). The protocol used for the library was the immunoSEQ multiplex PCR assay. Here the immuneACCESS table is served through TCRdb, limited to in-frame sequences with V and J called. Missing clones are a known gap in these copies; in checked studies unresolved V genes cover under half, and the rest lacks a known reason. In all, the sample holds about 80,000 clones, and 88% of those were seen once. Of the sample, approximately 7.4% is held by the ten largest clones. Sequenced sample: peripheral blood. These receptors were taken from a man in his 70s with acute or convalescent COVID-19.

The chain combines TRBV7-2 with TRBJ1-1; D ambiguous. Trimming removed 4 bases at V and 3 bases at J, with 9 bases between. Germline V CDR1 and CDR2: SGHTA, FQGNSA. This CDR3 region has 13 residues. The CDR3 coding sequence is TGTGCCAGCAGCTCGTACTTTGACACTGAAGCTTTCTTT. It translates to CASSSYFDTEAFF.

The chain is built from TRBV24-1 and TRBJ1-5; D remains ambiguous. Per germline, CDR1 KGHDR and CDR2 SFDVKD. This CDR3 has 15 amino acids. V was clipped by 2 bases and J by 6 bases, with 13 bases between them. The CDR3 bases are TGTGCCACCAGTGATTCCGGGTCCTCCAGTCAGCCCCAGCATTTT. Translation: CATSDSGSSSQPQHF.

A few counts support this clone. The chain has TRBV2 and TRBJ1-6, with D unclear. The V and J ends lost 11 bases and 6 bases respectively, with 17 bases between them. The CDR3 totals 14 residues. The germline V gene has CDR1 SNHLY and CDR2 FYNNEI. The CDR3: CASYSDGSNSPLHF. CDR3 nucleotides: TGTGCCTCCTATTCGGACGGGAGTAATTCACCCCTCCACTTT.

The genes are TRBV27 and TRBJ1-6; 8 bases map to TRBD1. The V gene end was trimmed by 3 bases and the J gene end by 9 bases; junction bases not matched to a gene: 4. Germline V gene lookup returns CDR1 MNHEY and CDR2 SMNVEV (reference sequence). The CDR3 length is 14 residues. CDR3 bases: TGTGCCAGCAGTTTTGCAGGGGGCTTTTCACCCCTCCACTTT. Residues: CASSFAGGFSPLHF.

V gene TRBV6-5 combines with J gene TRBJ1-2, with 9 bases identical to TRBD1. Germline assignment: CDR1 MNHEY and CDR2 SVGAGI. The J segment lost 6 bases and the V segment lost 2 bases, leaving 10 bases of the junction unmatched. CDR3 length: 16 amino acids. DNA of the CDR3: TGTGCCAGCAGTTACGACCCGGGACAGGGACGTCATGGCTACACCTTC. Amino acid sequence: CASSYDPGQGRHGYTF.

V and J are TRBV4-1 and TRBJ2-5, with TRBD2 matching over 10 bases. The CDR3 runs to 18 residues. Per the germline V gene, CDR1 is MGHRA and CDR2 is YSYEKL. The J segment lost 5 bases and the V segment lost 0 bases, leaving 12 bases of the junction unmatched. The CDR3 region is CASSQDGVAGGFGETQYF. The CDR3 DNA reads TGCGCCAGCAGCCAAGATGGGGTAGCGGGGGGTTTCGGGGAGACCCAGTACTTC.

The genes are TRBV7-9 and TRBJ2-7; the D gene is possibly TRBD2 (6 bases). CDR1 and CDR2 (germline): SEHNR, FQNEAQ (reference sequence). The V end was cut by 6 bases, the J end by 5 bases, with 17 bases between. The CDR3 covers 14 residues. Written as DNA, the CDR3 is TGTGCCAGCAGACGGGGGACCACAATCCACGAGCAGTACTTC. Residues: CASRRGTTIHEQYF.

The rearrangement joins TRBV30 to TRBJ1-5; possible D gene TRBD1, 6 bases. The V end was cut by 0 bases, the J end by 0 bases, with 12 bases between. The CDR3 totals 16 residues. Germline V gene sequence: CDR1 GTSNPN, CDR2 SVGIG (reference sequence). For the CDR3, the DNA is TGTGCCTGGAGTGTAACAGGGATCAATAGCAATCAGCCCCAGCATTTT. It encodes CAWSVTGINSNQPQHF.

DNA for the CDR3: TGTGCCAGCAGTGATGGAGGGATCAAAGATACGCAGTATTTT. Protein sequence: CASSDGGIKDTQYF. The chain employs TRBV6-4 and TRBJ2-3; D might be TRBD2 (6 bases). V lost 3 bases, J lost 5 bases, and 12 bases lay in between. Germline CDR1 MRHNA, CDR2 SNTAGT. This CDR3 has 14 residues.

The CDR3 coding sequence is TGTGCCAGCAGGACCTTAGCGGGAGGGTCCTACGAGCAGTACTTC. Encoded protein: CASRTLAGGSYEQYF. V usage is TRBV6-5 and J usage is TRBJ2-7, with 11 bases that match TRBD2. V shed 6 bases and J 1 base; nucleotides not matched to a gene: 5. Germline CDR1 reads MNHEY; CDR2 reads SVGAGI. The CDR3 spans 15 residues.

The chain employs TRBV6-5 and TRBJ1-4; 9 nucleotides match TRBD1. This CDR3 comprises 13 residues. The ends lost 7 bases at V and 6 bases at J; junction bases unmatched: 3. In germline, CDR1 is MNHEY, CDR2 SVGAGI. This chain's CDR3 is CASIGTGHEKLFF. For the CDR3, the DNA is TGTGCCAGCATAGGGACAGGGCATGAAAAACTGTTTTTT.

CDR3 amino acids: CASSVGPGNNSPLHF. The CDR3 bases are TGTGCCAGCAGCGTAGGCCCGGGGAATAATTCACCCCTCCACTTT. The chain uses TRBV9 and TRBJ1-6, with D uncertain. The CDR3 runs to 15 residues. Germline V lookup: CDR1 SGDLS, CDR2 YYNGEE. V was shortened by 0 bases and J by 5 bases, with 9 bases between the two germline ends.

This clone has just one count. The V and J genes are TRBV7-2 and TRBJ1-2, with 7 bases matching TRBD1. The CDR3 has 14 residues. With 5 bases clipped from V and 1 base from J, the junction kept 4 bases outside the gene matches. Germline V gives CDR1 SGHTA, CDR2 FQGNSA. The chain's CDR3 is CASSTGQINYGYTF. CDR3 bases: TGTGCCAGCAGCACGGGACAGATTAACTATGGCTACACCTTC.

The rearrangement uses TRBV19 and TRBJ1-5; TRBD1 is a possible D gene (5 bases). The ends were cut back, 5 bases at V and 2 bases at J, with 13 bases in the middle. The CDR3 has 15 residues. Germline CDR1 reads LNHDA; CDR2 reads SQIVND (reference sequence). CDR3 region: CASSGGDLGNQPQHF. CDR3 in DNA: TGTGCCAGTAGTGGGGGGGATCTGGGCAATCAGCCCCAGCATTTT.

The chain couples TRBV29-1 to TRBJ2-1, with D possibly being TRBD2 (5 bases). V lost 1 base and J 1 base, leaving 14 bases between the germline ends. The CDR3 runs 16 residues. Germline V lookup: CDR1 SQVTM, CDR2 ANQGSEA. CDR3 in amino acids: CSVEASLATSYNEQFF. CDR3 nucleotides: TGCAGCGTTGAAGCTTCTCTAGCCACTTCCTACAATGAGCAGTTCTTC.

This clone was recorded only once. This rearrangement joins TRBV6-2 or TRBV6-3 to TRBJ2-5, with TRBD1 matching over 7 bases. Germline trimming cut 6 bases from V and 1 base from J; bases unmatched to any gene: 8. Per germline, CDR1 MNHEY and CDR2 SVGEGT. The length of the CDR3 is 15 residues. CDR3 bases: TGTGCCAGCAGCTCGCTTACAGGGGCCCAAGAGACCCAGTACTTC. The encoded protein is CASSSLTGAQETQYF.

The gene calls are TRBV9 and TRBJ1-1; the D gene is possibly TRBD1 (5 bases). CDR1 and CDR2 from the germline V gene are SGDLS and YYNGEE. V was clipped by 0 bases and J by 4 bases, with 10 bases between them. There are 14 residues in the CDR3. For the CDR3, the DNA is TGTGCCAGCAGCGTAGAGTACGGGGGCACTGAAGCTTTCTTT. Amino acid sequence: CASSVEYGGTEAFF.

V gene TRBV9 combines with J gene TRBJ2-7; 8 nucleotides agree with TRBD2. The V gene's germline CDR1 is SGDLS and CDR2 YYNGEE. This CDR3 comprises 16 residues. The V and J ends lost 0 bases and 2 bases, in that order; junction bases with no gene match: 7. The DNA of the CDR3 is TGTGCCAGCAGCGTAGGACTAGCGCCAGCAACCTACGAGCAGTACTTC. Its protein product is CASSVGLAPATYEQYF. The full variable domain, with the rest looked up from reference TRBV9 and TRBJ2-7, is DSGVTQTPKHLITATGQRVTLRCSPRSGDLSVYWYQQSLDQGLQFLIQYYNGEERAKGNILERFSAQQFPDLHSELNLSSLELGDSALYFCASSVGLAPATYEQYFGPGTRLTVT.

This chain joins TRBV9 and TRBJ1-1; D call uncertain. The CDR3 consists of 14 residues. Germline V gene lookup returns CDR1 SGDLS and CDR2 YYNGEE. V was clipped by 0 bases and J by 0 bases, with 6 bases between them. This CDR3 reads CASSVDSLNTEAFF. The CDR3 DNA follows: TGTGCCAGCAGCGTAGACAGTTTGAACACTGAAGCTTTCTTT.

The chain recombines TRBV4-2 with TRBJ1-5; D possibly corresponds to TRBD1 (6 bases). The V end lost 1 base, the J end lost 8 bases, and 15 bases lay between the germline ends. Germline CDR1 reads LGHNA; CDR2 reads YNFKEQ. This CDR3 is built from 15 residues. CDR3 nucleotides: TGTGCCAGCAGCCAAGCCTTTTCAGGGGAGAAGCCCCAGCATTTT. Protein product: CASSQAFSGEKPQHF.

The chain links TRBV4-1 to TRBJ2-7; TRBD1 aligns across 9 bases. V gave up 1 base and J gave up 6 bases; unmatched junction bases: 7. This CDR3 is built from 15 residues. In germline, CDR1 is MGHRA, CDR2 YSYEKL. The chain's CDR3 is CASSQAGTGFSEQYF. The CDR3 coding sequence is TGCGCCAGCAGCCAAGCCGGGACAGGGTTTAGCGAGCAGTACTTC.